The 32 T cell receptor beta chains presented below share a single source sample, sequenced in a study of control samples from healthy donors and cancer patients. Repertoires were generated with immunoSEQ multiplex PCR, while TCRdb's copy carries only in-frame clones and drops some. The sample includes about 59,000 clones, about 90% of them seen just once. The material sequenced was PBMCs. These receptor sequences come from a woman aged 55-69 years with lung cancer.

The chain recombines TRBV6-5 with TRBJ2-2, with D tentatively TRBD2 (6 bases). This CDR3 is 15 amino acids long. Trimming removed 4 bases at V and 2 bases at J, with 11 bases between. Per the germline V gene, CDR1 is MNHEY and CDR2 is SVGAGI. The CDR3 coding sequence is TGTGCCAGCAGTTCCAGCGGGCTCAACACCGGGGAGCTGTTTTTT. Amino acids: CASSSSGLNTGELFF.

The J gene is TRBJ2-2, the V gene TRBV2; D might be TRBD1 or TRBD2, each matching 5 bases. This CDR3 is built from 15 residues. The germline V gene encodes CDR1 SNHLY and CDR2 FYNNEI. V shed 7 bases and J shed 5 bases, with 17 bases lying between them. CDR3 in DNA: TGTGCCAGCACTCCTCAGGGAGTACGGACCGGGGAGCTGTTTTTT. Amino acids: CASTPQGVRTGELFF.

This chain connects TRBV6-2 or TRBV6-3 to TRBJ1-2; 11 bases align to TRBD1. CDR1 is MNHEY, CDR2 SVGEGT, per germline. J gave up 3 bases and V 2 bases, and 2 bases lay outside the gene matches. The CDR3 loop spans 15 amino acids. The CDR3 sequence: CASSYPGQGDYGYTF. For the CDR3, the DNA is TGTGCCAGCAGTTACCCGGGACAGGGGGACTATGGCTACACCTTC.

V and J are TRBV5-1 and TRBJ2-2; 8 bases match TRBD1. The germline gives CDR1 SGHRS, CDR2 YFSETQ. J was trimmed by 5 bases and V by 4 bases; bases with no gene match: 13. The CDR3 sequence is 17 residues long. CDR3 nucleotides: TGCGCCAGCAGCGCGCGGGACAGGCGCGGAGGAACCGGGGAGCTGTTTTTT. This codes for CASSARDRRGGTGELFF.

CDR3 nucleotides: TGTGCCAGCAGCTCCCAGCCGACAGGGGGCACAGATACGCAGTATTTT. Translating it yields CASSSQPTGGTDTQYF. The chain carries TRBV5-5 and TRBJ2-3; 8 nucleotides match TRBD1. CDR1 SGHKS and CDR2 YYEKEE come from the germline V gene (reference sequence). The CDR3 is 16 amino acids. With V trimmed by 3 bases and J by 1 base, 7 bases remained unmatched. Full variable domain (outside the CDR3, taken from reference TRBV5-5 and TRBJ2-3): DAGVTQSPTHLIKTRGQQVTLRCSPISGHKSVSWYQQVLGQGPQFIFQYYEKEERGRGNFPDRFSARQFPNYSSELNVNALLLGDSALYLCASSSQPTGGTDTQYFGPGTRLTVL.

On this clone itself: Different DNA sequences within this sample yield the same CDR3. J is TRBJ1-1 and V is TRBV18; 8 bases match TRBD1. From germline, CDR1 is KGHSH and CDR2 LQKENI. The CDR3 has 12 amino acids. The junction had 5 bases not matched to a gene; V was cut back by 3 bases and J by 11 bases. CDR3: CASSPGQGGAFF. In DNA, the CDR3 is TGTGCCAGCTCACCCGGACAGGGCGGCGCTTTCTTT.

The chain has TRBV19 and TRBJ1-2; TRBD1 matches 9 bases. CDR3 length equals 15 residues. Germline CDR1 and CDR2: LNHDA and SQIVND (reference sequence). V gave up 1 base and J gave up 4 bases; unmatched junction bases: 4. The CDR3 protein is CASSIGRDRAYGYTF. CDR3 nucleotides: TGTGCCAGTAGTATAGGTCGGGACAGGGCCTATGGCTACACCTTC. The whole variable domain, remainder taken from reference TRBV19 and TRBJ1-2, is DGGITQSPKYLFRKEGQNVTLSCEQNLNHDAMYWYRQDPGQGLRLIYYSQIVNDFQKGDIAEGYSVSREKKESFPLTVTSAQKNPTAFYLCASSIGRDRAYGYTFGSGTRLTVV.

Written as DNA, the CDR3 is TGTGCCAGCAGCTTAGAACTGGACTCACCCCTCCACTTT. Translated, it gives CASSLELDSPLHF. The chain combines TRBV7-9 with TRBJ1-6; D is unclear. The CDR3 has 13 residues. Germline V lookup: CDR1 SEHNR, CDR2 FQNEAQ (reference sequence). V shed 1 base and J shed 10 bases, with 8 bases lying between them.

V usage is TRBV27 and J usage is TRBJ2-7; 11 nucleotides agree with TRBD2. CDR1 MNHEY and CDR2 SMNVEV come from the germline V gene (reference sequence). CDR3 length equals 15 residues. V lost 1 base to trimming and J lost 7 bases; unmatched junction nucleotides: 6. The CDR3: CASSLFSGGAEEQYF. The CDR3 coding sequence is TGTGCCAGCAGTTTATTTAGCGGGGGGGCGGAGGAGCAGTACTTC.

This sequence joins TRBV28 and TRBJ2-5; 10 nucleotides align to TRBD2. The CDR3 consists of 15 residues. V gave up 8 bases and J gave up 5 bases; unmatched junction bases: 11. Germline V gene lookup returns CDR1 MDHEN and CDR2 SYDVKM. DNA for the CDR3: TGTGCCAGCTCCTTCGTAGCGGGAGGAGGGGAGACCCAGTACTTC. Its translation is CASSFVAGGGETQYF.

This chain connects TRBV7-8 to TRBJ2-6; D ambiguous. There are 15 residues in the CDR3. The ends were cut back, 5 bases at V and 0 bases at J, with 8 bases in the middle. In germline, CDR1 is SGHVS, CDR2 FQNEAQ. As DNA, the CDR3 is TGTGCCAGCAGCCCGCCTATCTCTGGGGCCAACGTCCTGACTTTC. As protein: CASSPPISGANVLTF.

The chain joins TRBV4-1 to TRBJ2-3; 9 nucleotides align to TRBD2. Unmatched junction bases numbered 4, after V lost 7 bases and J lost 2 bases. From germline, CDR1 is MGHRA and CDR2 YSYEKL. The CDR3 runs to 14 residues. The CDR3 spells CASKSSGDTDTQYF. The CDR3 DNA reads TGCGCCAGCAAGTCTAGCGGGGACACAGATACGCAGTATTTT.

This chain links TRBV5-1 with TRBJ1-4; D gene unclear. CDR3 length equals 14 residues. V lost 0 bases, J lost 7 bases, and 10 bases lay in between. CDR1 is SGHRS and CDR2 is YFSETQ in the germline V gene. The CDR3 protein is CASSLAAQSEKLFF. The CDR3 bases are TGCGCCAGCAGCTTGGCGGCCCAAAGTGAAAAACTGTTTTTT.

The chain has TRBV7-3 and TRBJ2-1; no definite D call. Trimming took off 5 bases at V and 3 bases at J, with 14 bases between the two ends. The CDR3 contains 15 residues. CDR1 and CDR2 from the germline V gene are SGHTA and FQGTGA. The CDR3 coding sequence is TGTGCCAGCAGCCAGTCTTCGGATCTCTACAATGAGCAGTTCTTC. It encodes CASSQSSDLYNEQFF.

This clone appeared once. The chain links TRBV10-1 to TRBJ1-6; tentatively, D is TRBD1 (5 bases). Germline assignment: CDR1 WNHNN and CDR2 SYGVQD (reference sequence). Trimming took 6 bases from V and 10 from J, leaving 13 bases between them. The CDR3 covers 13 residues. DNA for the CDR3: TGCGCCAGCAGCAGGGTGCTAGGATCACCCCTCCACTTT. It encodes CASSRVLGSPLHF.

The gene calls are TRBV27 and TRBJ2-4; 10 bases match TRBD1. Losses at the gene ends were 4 bases for V and 0 bases for J; bases not matched to a gene: 3. CDR3 length: 16 amino acids. CDR1 and CDR2 (germline): MNHEY, SMNVEV (reference sequence). CDR3 region: CASSWGQGLAKNIQYF. CDR3 DNA sequence: TGTGCCAGCAGTTGGGGACAGGGGCTAGCCAAAAACATTCAGTACTTC.

The V gene is TRBV6-5, the J gene TRBJ2-1; maybe TRBD2 (5 bases). V lost 6 bases to trimming and J lost 0 bases, with 9 bases between them. There are 14 residues in the CDR3. Germline V gives CDR1 MNHEY, CDR2 SVGAGI. The CDR3 nucleotides read TGTGCCAGCAGGGGAGAACTCTCCTACAATGAGCAGTTCTTC. It codes for CASRGELSYNEQFF.

This sequence joins TRBV10-3 and TRBJ2-3; 10 bases fit TRBD1. Germline trimming cut 6 bases from V and 6 bases from J; bases unmatched to any gene: 9. CDR3 size: 15 residues. The germline V gene encodes CDR1 ENHRY and CDR2 SYGVKD. CDR3 DNA sequence: TGTGCCATCAGGACAGGGGGCGCAGAGGCCGATACGCAGTATTTT. Its translation: CAIRTGGAEADTQYF.

V usage is TRBV19 and J usage is TRBJ2-4, with D tentatively TRBD1 (6 bases). Germline CDR1 reads LNHDA; CDR2 reads SQIVND (reference sequence). V lost 3 bases and J lost 3, with 12 bases in between. The CDR3 runs to 15 residues. The CDR3 spells CASSIPGQHKNIQYF. CDR3 nucleotide sequence: TGTGCCAGTAGTATCCCCGGACAGCACAAAAACATTCAGTACTTC.

This sequence joins TRBV5-1 and TRBJ1-6, with 10 bases matching TRBD1. The CDR3 length is 16 residues. Germline V gene lookup returns CDR1 SGHRS and CDR2 YFSETQ. V was pared by 4 bases and J by 12 bases, with 13 bases of the junction left unmatched. The DNA for the CDR3 is TGCGCCAGCAGCGACCCGGGACAGGGGCCCGGGGGACCCCTCCACTTT. This encodes CASSDPGQGPGGPLHF.

The J gene is TRBJ2-3, the V gene TRBV5-1, with 15 bases fitting TRBD2. The CDR3 runs to 17 residues. Losses at the gene ends were 3 bases for V and 5 bases for J; bases not matched to a gene: 7. In germline, CDR1 is SGHRS, CDR2 YFSETQ. CDR3 sequence reads: CASSSRTSGGAVDTQYF. CDR3 coding DNA: TGCGCCAGCAGCTCCAGGACTAGCGGGGGGGCGGTAGATACGCAGTATTTT. The full variable domain, its missing parts supplied by reference TRBV5-1 and TRBJ2-3, is KAGVTQTPRYLIKTRGQQVTLSCSPISGHRSVSWYQQTPGQGLQFLFEYFSETQRNKGNFPGRFSGRQFSNSRSEMNVSTLELGDSALYLCASSSRTSGGAVDTQYFGPGTRLTVL.

This clone was detected a few times. CDR3 region: CATSTRQTYNEQFF. The CDR3, as DNA: TGTGCCACCAGCACCCGACAAACCTACAATGAGCAGTTCTTC. The rearrangement joins TRBV15 to TRBJ2-1; the D is unclear. This CDR3 is built from 14 residues. Trimming took off 4 bases at V and 2 bases at J, with 9 bases between the two ends. From germline, CDR1 is LNHNV and CDR2 YYDKDF (reference sequence).

The genes are TRBV21-1 and TRBJ1-3; the DNA was not compared with TRBD1, the D call given in the table. TRBV21-1 is a pseudogene. The CDR3 has 21 amino acids. In DNA, the CDR3 is TGTGCCAGGAGCAAAGTGCGACTTGCCCCACAGGGGGTCGGGGAAGACCGGGGAGCTGTTTTT. It encodes CARSKVRLAPQGVGEDRGAVF.

The chain has TRBV9 and TRBJ2-5; no clear D gene. This CDR3 spans 13 amino acids. In germline, CDR1 is SGDLS, CDR2 YYNGEE. Trimming took 1 base from V and 7 from J, leaving 11 bases between them. The CDR3 here is CASSVRTSGTQYF. The DNA of the CDR3 is TGTGCCAGCAGCGTACGGACCTCCGGGACCCAGTACTTC.

The rearrangement uses TRBV5-1 and TRBJ1-2, with D maybe TRBD1 (5 bases). V dropped 5 bases and J dropped 2 bases, with 16 bases sitting between them. Germline-derived CDR1 and CDR2 are SGHRS and YFSETQ. CDR3 size: 15 residues. CDR3 protein: CASRHDRTPNYGYTF. The CDR3 nucleotides are TGCGCCAGCAGACACGACAGAACCCCCAACTATGGCTACACCTTC.

V and J are TRBV5-1 and TRBJ2-1; 8 nucleotides line up with TRBD2. V trimming: 0 bases; J trimming: 5 bases; junction bases outside the gene matches: 4. The CDR3 loop spans 15 amino acids. Germline values: CDR1 SGHRS, CDR2 YFSETQ. The CDR3 bases are TGCGCCAGCAGCTTGGGAATAGCGGGGAACAATGAGCAGTTCTTC. It specifies CASSLGIAGNNEQFF.

The sample holds one count of this clone. The gene calls are TRBV4-2 and TRBJ2-7, with TRBD2 as a possible D gene (6 bases). Deletions cut 1 base from V and 6 bases from J, with 10 bases between. The CDR3 consists of 13 residues. Germline CDR1 is LGHNA and CDR2 is YNFKEQ. As DNA, the CDR3 is TGTGCCAGCAGCCAAGCCGGAGGGCCCGAGCAGTACTTC. It is translated as CASSQAGGPEQYF.

The CDR3 DNA reads as TGTGCCAGCTCACAGAATATGAACACTGAAGCTTTCTTT. It specifies CASSQNMNTEAFF. The gene calls are TRBV18 and TRBJ1-1; D is ambiguous. The length of the CDR3 is 13 residues. The germline gives CDR1 KGHSH, CDR2 LQKENI. Trimming left V 4 bases short and J 0 bases short, with 6 bases between.

The J gene is TRBJ1-6, the V gene TRBV4-1, with unresolved D. The CDR3 length is 15 residues. Germline CDR1 and CDR2: MGHRA and YSYEKL. With 1 base removed from V and 9 bases from J, the gap between germline ends came to 13 bases. The CDR3: CASSQGWGGSSPLHF. The CDR3 DNA sequence: TGCGCCAGCAGCCAAGGATGGGGAGGGAGTTCACCCCTCCACTTT.

The CDR3 sequence is CASSLEGAVSNQPQHF. The CDR3 coding sequence is TGTGCCAGCAGTTTAGAGGGTGCCGTCAGCAATCAGCCCCAGCATTTT. V usage is TRBV28 and J usage is TRBJ1-5; no clear D. Trimming stripped 2 bases from V and 1 base from J, with 12 bases between. The CDR3 consists of 16 residues. CDR1 and CDR2 (germline): MDHEN, SYDVKM.

This chain uses TRBV7-9 with TRBJ1-3, with TRBD1 identical over 7 bases. With V trimmed by 5 bases and J by 1 base, 2 bases remained unmatched. Germline assignment: CDR1 SEHNR and CDR2 FQNEAQ (reference sequence). CDR3 length equals 14 residues. The CDR3 coding sequence is TGTGCCAGCAGCCCACAGGGGTCTGGAAACACCATATATTTT. Translation: CASSPQGSGNTIYF.

This sequence joins TRBV5-4 and TRBJ1-2; possibly TRBD1 for D (6 bases). The CDR3 runs 16 residues. Germline V lookup: CDR1 SGHNT, CDR2 YYREEE (reference sequence). Trimming cost V 5 bases and J 2 bases, with 19 bases left between them. The CDR3 loop reads CASREGPGQGNYGYTF. The DNA of the CDR3 is TGTGCCAGCAGGGAGGGACCGGGACAAGGGAACTATGGCTACACCTTC.